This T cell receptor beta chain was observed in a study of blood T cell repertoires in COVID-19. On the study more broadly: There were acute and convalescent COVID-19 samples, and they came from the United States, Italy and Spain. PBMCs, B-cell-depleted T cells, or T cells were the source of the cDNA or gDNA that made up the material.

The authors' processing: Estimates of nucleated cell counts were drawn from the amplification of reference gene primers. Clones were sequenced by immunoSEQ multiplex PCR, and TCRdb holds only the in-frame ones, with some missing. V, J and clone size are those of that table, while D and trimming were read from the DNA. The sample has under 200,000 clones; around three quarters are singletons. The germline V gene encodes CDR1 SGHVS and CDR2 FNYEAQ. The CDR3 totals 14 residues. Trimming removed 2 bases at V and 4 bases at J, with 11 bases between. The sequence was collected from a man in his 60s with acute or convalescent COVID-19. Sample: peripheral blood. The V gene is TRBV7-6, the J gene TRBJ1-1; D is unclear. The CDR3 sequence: CASSLTVESTEAFF. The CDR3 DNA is TGTGCCAGCAGCTTAACGGTTGAGAGCACTGAAGCTTTCTTT.